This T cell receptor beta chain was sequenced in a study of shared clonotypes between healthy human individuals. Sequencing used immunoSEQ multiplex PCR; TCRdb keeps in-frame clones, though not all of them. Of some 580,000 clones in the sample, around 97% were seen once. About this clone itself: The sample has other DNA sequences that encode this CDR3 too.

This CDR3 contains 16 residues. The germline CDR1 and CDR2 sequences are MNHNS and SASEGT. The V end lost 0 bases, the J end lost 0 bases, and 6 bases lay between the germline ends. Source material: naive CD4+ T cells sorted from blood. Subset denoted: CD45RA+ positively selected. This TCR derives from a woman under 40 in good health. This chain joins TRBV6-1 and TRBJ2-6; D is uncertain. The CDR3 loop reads CASSEAAVSGANVLTF. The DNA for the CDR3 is TGTGCCAGCAGTGAAGCGGCCGTCTCTGGGGCCAACGTCCTGACTTTC.